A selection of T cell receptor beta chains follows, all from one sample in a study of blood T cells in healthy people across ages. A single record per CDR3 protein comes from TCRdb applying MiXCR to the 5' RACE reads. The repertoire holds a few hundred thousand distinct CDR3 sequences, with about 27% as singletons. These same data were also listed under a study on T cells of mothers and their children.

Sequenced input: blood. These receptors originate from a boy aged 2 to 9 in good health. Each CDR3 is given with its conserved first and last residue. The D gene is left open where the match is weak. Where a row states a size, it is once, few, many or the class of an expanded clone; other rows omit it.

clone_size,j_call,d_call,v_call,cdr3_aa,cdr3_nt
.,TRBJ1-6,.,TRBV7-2,CASSLVRQATSPLHF,TGTGCCAGCAGCTTAGTTCGACAGGCGACTTCACCCCTCCACTTT
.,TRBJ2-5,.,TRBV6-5,CASSSLFGGQETQYF,TGTGCCAGCAGTTCCCTTTTCGGGGGCCAAGAGACCCAGTACTTC
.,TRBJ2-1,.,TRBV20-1,CSARSRNYNEQFF,TGCAGTGCTAGAAGTAGAAACTACAATGAGCAGTTCTTC
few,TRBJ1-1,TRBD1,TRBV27,CASSGQGKITEAFF,TGTGCCAGCAGTGGACAGGGGAAGATCACTGAAGCTTTCTTT
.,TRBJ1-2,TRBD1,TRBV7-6,CASSLRDRGEGYTF,TGTGCCAGCAGCTTGCGGGACAGGGGTGAAGGCTACACCTTC
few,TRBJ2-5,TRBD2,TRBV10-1,CASTKGWLAGVGQETQYF,TGCGCCAGCACCAAGGGGTGGCTAGCGGGAGTTGGCCAAGAGACCCAGTACTTC
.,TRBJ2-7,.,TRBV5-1,CASSWDLDEQYF,TGCGCCAGCAGCTGGGACCTCGACGAGCAGTACTTC
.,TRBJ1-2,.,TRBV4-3,CASSDRIQSHGYTF,TGCGCCAGCAGCGACCGGATACAGAGCCATGGCTACACCTTC
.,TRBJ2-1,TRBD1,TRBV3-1,CASSQDPWGQGLTSSEQFF,TGTGCCAGCAGCCAAGACCCGTGGGGACAGGGGCTAACGTCGAGCGAGCAGTTCTTC
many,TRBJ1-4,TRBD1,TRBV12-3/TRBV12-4,CASSWTGTNEKLFF,TGTGCCAGCAGTTGGACAGGAACTAATGAAAAACTGTTTTTT
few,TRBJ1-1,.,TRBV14,CASSQQGITEAFF,TGTGCCAGCAGCCAACAGGGTATTACTGAAGCTTTCTTT
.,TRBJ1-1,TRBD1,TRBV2,CASSGTGESTEAFF,TGTGCCAGCAGCGGGACAGGGGAGAGCACTGAAGCTTTCTTT
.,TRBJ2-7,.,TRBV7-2,CASSLVGTNEQYF,TGTGCCAGCAGCTTAGTTGGTACTAACGAGCAGTACTTC
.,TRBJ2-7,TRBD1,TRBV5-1,CTSSLGPGQGTYEQYF,TGCACCAGCAGCTTGGGGCCGGGACAGGGGACCTACGAGCAGTACTTC
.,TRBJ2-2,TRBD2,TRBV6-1,CASRRAGTSGLNTGELFF,TGTGCCAGCAGGAGAGCCGGGACTAGCGGGCTGAACACCGGGGAGCTGTTTTTT
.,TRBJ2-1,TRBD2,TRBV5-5,CASSREATSGAYNEQFF,TGTGCCAGCAGTCGAGAGGCTACTAGCGGGGCCTACAATGAGCAGTTCTTC
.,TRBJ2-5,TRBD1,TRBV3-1,CASSHGTGGEGETQYF,TGTGCCAGCAGCCACGGGACAGGGGGCGAAGGGGAGACCCAGTACTTC
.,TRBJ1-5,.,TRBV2,CAMDGGSNQPQHF,TGTGCCATGGACGGGGGGAGCAATCAGCCCCAGCATTTT
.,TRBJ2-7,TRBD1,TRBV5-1,CASSLTLGTGGSYEQYF,TGCGCCAGCAGCTTGACCCTAGGGACAGGGGGCTCCTACGAGCAGTACTTC
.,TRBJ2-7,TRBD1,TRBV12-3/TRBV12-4,CASSSTTGQGAEQYF,TGTGCCAGCAGTTCTACCACCGGACAGGGGGCCGAGCAGTACTTC
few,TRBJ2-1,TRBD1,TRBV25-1,CASSDSDRGRQDEQFF,TGTGCCAGCAGTGACTCGGACAGGGGGCGACAAGATGAGCAGTTCTTC
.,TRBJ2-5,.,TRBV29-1,CSGQRQETQYF,TGCAGCGGTCAGAGACAAGAGACCCAGTACTTC
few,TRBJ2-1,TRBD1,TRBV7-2,CASSPDRVEGDEQFF,TGTGCCAGCAGTCCCGACAGGGTTGAAGGCGATGAGCAGTTCTTC
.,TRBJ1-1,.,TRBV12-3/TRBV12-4,CASNRHLNTEAFF,TGTGCCAGCAACCGGCACTTGAACACTGAAGCTTTCTTT
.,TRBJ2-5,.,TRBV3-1,CASSPGFQETQYF,TGTGCCAGCAGCCCAGGTTTTCAAGAGACCCAGTACTTC
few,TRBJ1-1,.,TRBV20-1,CSARLSGYEDTEAFF,TGCAGTGCTAGACTCTCGGGGTACGAGGACACTGAAGCTTTCTTT
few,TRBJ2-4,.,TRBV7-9,CASSQGGAGTNIQYF,TGTGCCAGCAGTCAAGGAGGGGCCGGGACGAACATTCAGTACTTC
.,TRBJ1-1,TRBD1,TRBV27,CASSIGTGVGEAFF,TGTGCCAGCAGTATCGGGACAGGGGTCGGTGAAGCTTTCTTT
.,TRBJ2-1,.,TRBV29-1,CSVPGPRRGNEQFF,TGCAGCGTTCCGGGTCCCCGGAGGGGGAATGAGCAGTTCTTC
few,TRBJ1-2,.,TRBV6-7,CASSYAGTYYGYTF,TGTGCCAGCAGTTACGCCGGGACCTACTATGGCTACACCTTC
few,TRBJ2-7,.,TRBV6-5,CASSIAGDEQYF,TGTGCCAGCAGTATCGCAGGGGACGAGCAGTACTTC
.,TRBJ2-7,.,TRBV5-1,CASSLDEGRTYF,TGCGCCAGCAGCTTGGATGAAGGTCGGACGTACTTC
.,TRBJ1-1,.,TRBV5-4,CASSPPGSITEAFF,TGTGCCAGCAGCCCTCCGGGTTCCATCACTGAAGCTTTCTTT
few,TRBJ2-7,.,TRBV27,CASSFGSNYEQYF,TGTGCCAGCAGTTTTGGCTCAAACTACGAGCAGTACTTC
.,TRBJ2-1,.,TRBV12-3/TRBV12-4,CASSLRLYNEQFF,TGTGCCAGCAGTTTGCGACTATACAATGAGCAGTTCTTC
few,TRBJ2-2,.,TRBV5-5,CASSLAVTSNTGELFF,TGTGCCAGCAGCTTGGCGGTCACCTCGAACACCGGGGAGCTGTTTTTT
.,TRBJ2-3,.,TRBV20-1,CSARDQGSYTDTQYF,TGCAGTGCTAGAGATCAAGGGTCCTACACAGATACGCAGTATTTT
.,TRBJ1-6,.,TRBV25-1,CASSFSRREHSPLHF,TGTGCCAGCAGTTTCTCTCGCCGAGAGCATTCACCCCTCCACTTT
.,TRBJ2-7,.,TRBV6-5,CASSYLGYF,TGTGCCAGCAGTTACTTGGGGTACTTC
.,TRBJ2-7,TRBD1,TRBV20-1,CSATGRLGGEQYF,TGCAGTGCGACAGGGCGGTTAGGCGGAGAGCAGTACTTC
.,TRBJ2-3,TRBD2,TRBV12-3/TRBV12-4,CASSPTSDYTDTQYF,TGTGCCAGCAGTCCGACTAGCGATTACACAGATACGCAGTATTTT
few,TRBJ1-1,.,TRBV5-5,CASSLSSGAGTEAFF,TGTGCCAGCAGCTTGTCTTCAGGGGCAGGCACTGAAGCTTTCTTT
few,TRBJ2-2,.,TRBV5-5,CASSPNPHSGTGELFF,TGTGCCAGCAGCCCCAACCCTCACAGCGGAACCGGGGAGCTGTTTTTT
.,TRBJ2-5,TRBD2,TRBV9,CASSGAAGETETQYF,TGTGCCAGCAGCGGGGCCGCGGGAGAGACGGAGACCCAGTACTTC
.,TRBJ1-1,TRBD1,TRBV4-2,CASRTGAEAFF,TGTGCCAGCCGCACAGGGGCCGAAGCTTTCTTT
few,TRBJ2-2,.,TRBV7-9,CASSLGLSVFSNTGELFF,TGTGCCAGCAGCTTAGGCCTTAGCGTCTTTTCGAACACCGGGGAGCTGTTTTTT
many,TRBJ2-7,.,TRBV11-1,CASSRSGYEQYF,TGTGCCAGCAGCCGTAGCGGCTACGAGCAGTACTTC
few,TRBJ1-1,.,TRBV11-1,CASSLRESVNTEAFF,TGTGCCAGCAGCCTCAGGGAGTCCGTAAACACTGAAGCTTTCTTT